The T cell receptor (beta chain) under discussion was sequenced for a study of Ad26.COV2.S vaccination and SARS-CoV-2 variants. Study at large: The COV1001 Ad26.COV2.S trial arm included the donor.

TCRdb's table, derived via immunoSEQ multiplex PCR, lists solely in-frame clones and lacks some. This table has approximately 350,000 clones, about nine tenths appearing once. The treatment is: about 20 received Ad26.COV2.S at low or high dose, single or two shots; several received placebo; per-sample allocation not given. All samples were drawn on day 63, counting from the first vaccine or placebo injection. As regards this clone: Its cognate antigen is unknown.

Study outcomes and limitations: Spike-specific CD8+ and CD4+ T cell responses reportedly showed substantial breadth after vaccination.

Germline loops: CDR1 MNHEY, CDR2 SVGAGI. This CDR3 region has 16 residues. The V segment lost 0 bases and the J segment 2 bases; nucleotides outside the gene matches: 6. The gene calls are TRBV6-5 and TRBJ2-7, with 8 bases that match TRBD1. Sequencing used peripheral blood, obtained in a trial of Ad26.COV2.S vaccine versus placebo. The TCR originated in a person between 18 and 60 years old who received the Ad26.COV2.S COVID-19 vaccine or a placebo. CDR3 bases: TGTGCCAGCAGTTACTCCGGGACAGGAACCCCCTACGAGCAGTACTTC. Encoded protein: CASSYSGTGTPYEQYF.